This T cell receptor beta chain was documented in a study of vaccination effects on CD4 cells after COVID-19 (dated by TCRdb to between 2021 and 2024). With regard to the full study: Post-vaccine samples across the study were collected a median of 72 days after the second dose, with a range of 14 to 241. In the study, cultures from other donors were sequenced using the Oncomine TCR Beta short-read assay on an Illumina iSeq 100. SARS-CoV-2 spike-specific CD4+ TCR repertoires from before and after mRNA vaccination were compared in COVID-19 convalescent patients and in infection-naive vaccine recipients. A total of 10 COVID-19 convalescent patients and several SARS-CoV-2-naive healthy vaccine recipients were included in the full study.

The study at large found these results: Marked clonal contraction was observed in both infection-induced and vaccine-induced clones at late post-vaccination timepoints, consistent with waning T cell responses. The study was limited by a small number of convalescent patients and lacked early post-infection timepoints. In healthy vaccine recipients, vaccine-induced clones were almost all SARS-CoV-2 mono-reactive, with only 1 of 255 being cross-reactive with common cold coronaviruses.

Preparation of the library involved the immunoSEQ multiplex PCR assay. TCR beta CDR3 sequencing was performed on DNA from the cultured, isolated CD4+ T cells. Regarding the original processing steps: Non-productive TCR sequences were discarded, and reads were trimmed to the CDR3 region, with only CDR3s of 7 or more amino acids retained. Antigen-specific clonotypes were identified using the MANAFEST web app by comparison of expansion in peptide wells against reference cultures. Positive clones required FDR<0.05 expansion versus reference and all other wells, odds ratio above 5, and frequency above 0.1% in two replicate wells. Cross-reactive clonotypes were defined as significantly expanded in SARS-CoV-2 spike wells and in at least one common cold coronavirus spike condition. Levenshtein distance calculated with the stringdist R package was used to assess CDR3 similarity, and unrooted trees were constructed with ape in R 3.6.1. The clones in this table, taken by TCRdb from immuneACCESS, are in-frame only. Not every clone is retained; where verified, under half of the shortfall comes from an unresolved V gene, and the cause of the rest is unknown. The DNA was the basis for D and trimming; V, J and clone size are from that table. The sample contains approximately 11,000 clones, approximately 71% of them found a single time. The ten most abundant clones make up about 9.1% of the sample.

In the ViraFEST assay, PBMC were stimulated with viral peptide pools, and antigen-specific CD4+ T cell clonotypes were then identified by expansion using TCR sequencing. After around eleven days of culture, CD4+ T cells were isolated with the EasySep CD4+ T cell isolation kit. Each participant received two doses of an mRNA SARS-CoV-2 vaccine, either BNT162b2 or mRNA-1273. Healthy vaccine recipients had no prior SARS-CoV-2 infection, confirmed by negative nucleocapsid antibodies before and after vaccination. Two million PBMC per well were cultured in IMDM with about 5.4% human AB serum, 8.5 to 10 IU/ml IL-2 and gentamicin, plus 10 ug/ml peptides. On days 3 and 7, half of the culture medium was replaced with fresh IL-2-containing medium. Each peptide stimulation condition was cultured in triplicate wells unless otherwise noted. Using Ficoll-Paque Plus gradient centrifugation, PBMC were separated from whole blood and then either used fresh or cryopreserved at -140C. The spike proteins of SARS-CoV-2 and of the common cold coronaviruses HCoV-NL63, HCoV-OC43 and HCoV-229E were spanned by overlapping peptide pools. The QIAamp micro DNA kit was used to extract genomic DNA from the cultured CD4+ T cells.

CDR1 and CDR2, looked up from the germline V gene (reference sequence), are LNHDA and SQIVND. Including the terminal cysteine and phenylalanine, the CDR3 comprises 13 residues. Only the CDR3 region is kept as DNA, spanning 39 bases read in frame from base 1. The junction shows trimming of 7 bases on V and 9 bases on J, plus 18 bases between the germline ends. This clone was observed a handful of times. This receptor's antigen is unknown. The record has no base qualities; no much larger clone is one base away. This TCR derives from a human donor who received a COVID-19 vaccine. The sequence joins TRBV19 to TRBJ1-1; a tentative D match to TRBD1 spans 5 bases. The material was CD4+ T cells from PBMCs cultured with SARS-CoV-2 spike peptides, obtained after COVID-19 vaccination. What the cell subset or site label conveys for this sample: SARS-CoV-2 spike overlapping peptide pool stimulation. The CDR3 protein: CASTSQGSSQAFF. The bases are TGTGCCAGTACCTCTCAGGGCTCCTCGCAAGCTTTCTTT.